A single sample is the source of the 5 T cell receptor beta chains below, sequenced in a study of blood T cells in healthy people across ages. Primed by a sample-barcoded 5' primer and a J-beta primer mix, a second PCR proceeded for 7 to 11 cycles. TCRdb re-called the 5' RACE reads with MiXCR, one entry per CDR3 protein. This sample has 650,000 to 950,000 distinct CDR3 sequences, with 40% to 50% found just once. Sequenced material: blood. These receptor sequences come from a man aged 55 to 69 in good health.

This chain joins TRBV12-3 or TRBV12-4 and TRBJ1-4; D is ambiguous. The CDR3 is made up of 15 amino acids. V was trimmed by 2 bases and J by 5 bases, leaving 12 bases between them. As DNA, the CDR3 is TGTGCCAGCAGTTTATCTCCAGGCGAGAATGAAAAACTGTTTTTT. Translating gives CASSLSPGENEKLFF.

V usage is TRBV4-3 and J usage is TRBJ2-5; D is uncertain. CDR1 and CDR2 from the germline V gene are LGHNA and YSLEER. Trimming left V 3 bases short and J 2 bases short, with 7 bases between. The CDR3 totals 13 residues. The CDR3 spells CASSQLGQETQYF. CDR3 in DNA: TGCGCCAGCAGCCAGTTAGGTCAAGAGACCCAGTACTTC.

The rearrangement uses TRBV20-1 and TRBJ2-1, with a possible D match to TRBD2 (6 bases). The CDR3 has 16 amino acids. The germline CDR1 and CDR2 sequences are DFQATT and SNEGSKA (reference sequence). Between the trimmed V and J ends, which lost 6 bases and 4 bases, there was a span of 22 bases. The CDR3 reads CSAKHMEGGLYNEQFF. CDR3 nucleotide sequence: TGCAGTGCCAAACACATGGAGGGCGGGCTGTACAATGAGCAGTTCTTC.

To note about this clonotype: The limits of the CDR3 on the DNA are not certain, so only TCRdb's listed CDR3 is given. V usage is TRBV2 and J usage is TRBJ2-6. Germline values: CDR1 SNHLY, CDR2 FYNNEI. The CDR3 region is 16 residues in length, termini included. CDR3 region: CASTLRVGTGANVQTF.

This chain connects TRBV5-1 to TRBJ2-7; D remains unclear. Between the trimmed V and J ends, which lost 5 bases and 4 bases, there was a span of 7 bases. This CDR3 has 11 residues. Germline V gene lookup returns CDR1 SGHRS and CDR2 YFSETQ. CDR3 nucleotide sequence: TGCGCCAGCAGGGAACAGTACGAGCAGTACTTC. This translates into CASREQYEQYF.